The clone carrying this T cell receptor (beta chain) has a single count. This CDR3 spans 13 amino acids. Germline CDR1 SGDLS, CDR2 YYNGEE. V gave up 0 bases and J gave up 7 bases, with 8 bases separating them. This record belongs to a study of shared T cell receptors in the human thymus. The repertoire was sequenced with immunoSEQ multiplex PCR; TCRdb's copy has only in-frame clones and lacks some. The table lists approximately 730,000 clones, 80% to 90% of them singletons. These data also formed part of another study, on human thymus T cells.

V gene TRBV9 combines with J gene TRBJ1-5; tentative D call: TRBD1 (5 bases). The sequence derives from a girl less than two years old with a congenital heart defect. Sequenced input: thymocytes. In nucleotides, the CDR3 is TGTGCCAGCAGCGTAGAGGGGTACCAGCCCCAGCATTTT. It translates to CASSVEGYQPQHF.